These 11 T cell receptor beta chains were all obtained from the same sample, sequenced in a study of spatial heterogeneity in lung cancer. The time point: blood at routine non-recurrence follow-up after resection. Material for sequencing was whole RNA from tumor, nontumor lung or frozen PBMC, left unsorted. Each CDR3 protein gets one entry after TCRdb re-called the 5' RACE reads with MiXCR. The sample shows more than 95,000 distinct CDR3 sequences, 12% of them seen only once. Sequenced here: PBMCs, sampled at follow-up. Every receptor here comes from a male donor with early-stage non-small cell lung cancer.

This chain connects TRBV7-2 to TRBJ2-7; D perhaps matches TRBD1 (6 bases). Trimming cost V 2 bases and J 0 bases, with 14 bases left between them. The CDR3 runs 16 residues. CDR1 is SGHTA, CDR2 FQGNSA, per germline. CDR3 residues: CASSLSHRVISYEQYF. The CDR3 DNA reads TGTGCCAGCAGCTTATCGCACAGGGTTATCTCCTACGAGCAGTACTTC. Full variable domain (missing parts from reference TRBV7-2 and TRBJ2-7): GAGVSQSPSNKVTEKGKDVELRCDPISGHTALYWYRQSLGQGLEFLIYFQGNSAPDKSGLPSDRFSAERTGGSVSTLTIQRTQQEDSAVYLCASSLSHRVISYEQYFGPGTRLTVT.

The chain recombines TRBV9 with TRBJ1-2, with a tentative D call TRBD1 (6 bases). V was cut by 0 bases and J by 3 bases, with 15 bases left in between. This CDR3 spans 16 amino acids. From germline, CDR1 is SGDLS and CDR2 YYNGEE. This CDR3 reads CASSVGGGQGDYGYTF. The CDR3, as DNA: TGTGCCAGCAGCGTAGGCGGGGGGCAGGGTGACTATGGCTACACCTTC.

This clonotype was recorded many times. Here the CDR3 DNA reads TGTGCCAGCAGGCCCACAGGGTTGGTGTTCACTGAAGCTTTCTTT. This codes for CASRPTGLVFTEAFF. The chain links TRBV2 to TRBJ1-1; D perhaps matches TRBD1 (6 bases). This CDR3 region has 15 residues. The V gene's germline CDR1 is SNHLY and CDR2 FYNNEI. V was pared by 6 bases and J by 4 bases, with 18 bases between.

This clonotype has only a few counts. This chain joins TRBV6-2 or TRBV6-3 and TRBJ2-3; D possibly matches TRBD1 or TRBD2 (5 bases each). The germline V gene encodes CDR1 MNHEY and CDR2 SVGEGT. This CDR3 contains 13 residues. Trimming stripped 6 bases from V and 6 bases from J, with 13 bases between. In nucleotides, the CDR3 is TGTGCCAGCAGACGCTCAGGGACCGATACGCAGTATTTT. Translated: CASRRSGTDTQYF.

This clonotype came up a few times. V usage is TRBV11-2 and J usage is TRBJ2-7; tentative D call: TRBD1 (6 bases). Germline CDR1 reads SGHAT; CDR2 reads FQNNGV. Deletions cut 4 bases from V and 3 bases from J, with 16 bases between. The CDR3 consists of 15 residues. The CDR3 region is CASSSSSTGSYEQYF. CDR3 nucleotides: TGTGCCAGCAGCTCCTCATCCACAGGGAGCTACGAGCAGTACTTC.

This clonotype appeared a few times. This chain joins TRBV20-1 and TRBJ1-5; 7 positions match TRBD1. The CDR3 sequence is 15 residues long. The ends lost 4 bases at V and 0 bases at J; junction bases unmatched: 6. Germline CDR1 reads DFQATT; CDR2 reads SNEGSKA (reference sequence). The CDR3 coding sequence is TGCAGTGCTAACCAGGGGGTCTATAGCAATCAGCCCCAGCATTTT. Translated: CSANQGVYSNQPQHF.

This clonotype was observed a handful of times. This chain uses TRBV12-3 or TRBV12-4 with TRBJ2-5, with 10 bases lining up with TRBD1. The trim removed 6 bases at V and 5 bases at J, leaving 3 bases unmatched. The CDR3 sequence is 13 residues long. This CDR3 reads CASRTGGVETQYF. CDR3 sequence (DNA): TGTGCCAGCAGGACAGGGGGCGTTGAGACCCAGTACTTC.

The chain joins TRBV19 to TRBJ1-5, with 7 positions matching TRBD1. From germline, CDR1 is LNHDA and CDR2 SQIVND (reference sequence). J gave up 1 base and V 3 bases, and 6 bases lay outside the gene matches. This CDR3 spans 16 amino acids. This chain's CDR3 is CASSMIEGASNQPQHF. The CDR3 bases are TGTGCCAGTAGTATGATCGAGGGGGCCAGCAATCAGCCCCAGCATTTT.

The J gene is TRBJ2-7, the V gene TRBV12-3 or TRBV12-4; D remains unclear. V was cut by 1 base and J by 6 bases, with 10 bases left in between. The CDR3 loop spans 13 amino acids. This CDR3 is CASSLVAPPEQYF. The DNA for the CDR3 is TGTGCCAGCAGTTTAGTGGCCCCCCCCGAGCAGTACTTC.

The chain is built from TRBV3-1 and TRBJ2-2; D is ambiguous. V was trimmed by 4 bases and J by 6 bases, leaving 15 bases between them. Germline assignment: CDR1 LGHDT and CDR2 YNNKEL (reference sequence). The CDR3 is 15 amino acids. The CDR3 sequence is CASSPQWGWAGELFF. In DNA, the CDR3 is TGTGCCAGCAGCCCTCAATGGGGATGGGCCGGGGAGCTGTTTTTT.

The gene calls are TRBV7-9 and TRBJ2-3, with 10 bases identical to TRBD2. The CDR3 sequence is 18 residues long. Germline V gene lookup returns CDR1 SEHNR and CDR2 FQNEAQ (reference sequence). With 7 bases clipped from V and 0 bases from J, the junction kept 13 bases outside the gene matches. CDR3 sequence reads: CASTQRSSGGSSTDTQYF. The CDR3 DNA follows: TGTGCCAGCACCCAGAGGTCTAGCGGGGGATCTAGCACAGATACGCAGTATTTT.